The 20 T cell receptor beta chains in this list originate from one sample, sequenced in a study of blood T cell repertoires in COVID-19. TCRdb's table, derived via immunoSEQ multiplex PCR, lists solely in-frame clones and lacks some. Found here are some 120,000 clones, approximately 80% of them singletons; the top ten hold 1.9%. Input material: peripheral blood. The receptors here all came from a man between 70 and 80 years old with acute or convalescent COVID-19.

There are a few counts of this clone. The chain joins TRBV6-5 to TRBJ2-2; TRBD1 agrees at 9 bases. The trim removed 11 bases at V and 5 bases at J, leaving 9 bases unmatched. The germline V gene encodes CDR1 MNHEY and CDR2 SVGAGI. The CDR3 covers 14 residues. CDR3 protein: CACKTGGRTGELFF. CDR3 bases: TGTGCCTGCAAGACAGGGGGACGGACCGGGGAGCTGTTTTTT.

The chain recombines TRBV2 with TRBJ2-5; tentative D call: TRBD1 (6 bases). Between the trimmed V and J ends, which lost 7 bases and 1 base, there was a span of 10 bases. This CDR3 spans 13 amino acids. Germline-derived CDR1 and CDR2 are SNHLY and FYNNEI. DNA of the CDR3: TGTGCCAGCAACCGGGACACCCAAGAGACCCAGTACTTC. Protein sequence: CASNRDTQETQYF.

This chain joins TRBV2 and TRBJ1-4; a weak D match, TRBD1 (5 bases). The CDR3 is 14 amino acids. V was clipped by 6 bases and J by 8 bases, with 16 bases between them. Germline loops: CDR1 SNHLY, CDR2 FYNNEI. CDR3 protein: CASSPGGHREKLFF. CDR3 nucleotides: TGTGCCAGCAGCCCCGGTGGACATCGCGAAAAACTGTTTTTT.

The chain carries TRBV9 and TRBJ1-2; TRBD1 matches 7 bases. Trimming at V came to 3 bases and at J to 6 bases, leaving 14 bases not matched to a gene. Germline values: CDR1 SGDLS, CDR2 YYNGEE. CDR3 length: 16 residues. CDR3 sequence: CASSARQGPSLNGYTF. In DNA, the CDR3 is TGTGCCAGCAGCGCCCGACAGGGACCAAGCTTAAATGGCTACACCTTC.

This chain connects TRBV15 to TRBJ1-1; no reliable D call. The V gene's germline CDR1 is LNHNV and CDR2 YYDKDF (reference sequence). Trimming pared 5 bases from V and 1 base from J, leaving 5 bases between. The CDR3 is 12 residues long. The CDR3 is CATSLGNTEAFF. The CDR3 nucleotides read TGTGCCACCAGCCTAGGGAACACTGAAGCTTTCTTT.

This clone was counted once. The chain is built from TRBV19 and TRBJ2-3; TRBD2 aligns across 8 bases. There are 16 residues in the CDR3. V dropped 8 bases and J dropped 5; count of bases not matched to a gene: 15. Germline CDR1 and CDR2: LNHDA and SQIVND (reference sequence). CDR3 DNA sequence: TGTGCCAGTTCCCCGGGGGGGCTCCGAGTGAGAGATACGCAGTATTTT. Protein product: CASSPGGLRVRDTQYF.

The V and J genes are TRBV2 and TRBJ2-7; possibly TRBD1 for D (6 bases). The V end was cut by 3 bases, the J end by 3 bases, with 6 bases between. CDR1 and CDR2 (germline): SNHLY, FYNNEI. CDR3 length equals 12 residues. CDR3 protein: CASSDRGYEQYF. In DNA form, the CDR3 reads TGTGCCAGCAGTGACAGGGGCTACGAGCAGTACTTC.

This clone is a singleton in its sample. The chain couples TRBV7-2 to TRBJ1-1, with TRBD1 identical over 9 bases. CDR3 size: 15 residues. The trim removed 8 bases at V and 1 base at J, leaving 8 bases unmatched. Germline V gene lookup returns CDR1 SGHTA and CDR2 FQGNSA. CDR3 DNA: TGTGCCAGCGGATACTACAGGGGGCCGAACACTGAAGCTTTCTTT. Amino acids: CASGYYRGPNTEAFF.

The J gene is TRBJ2-5, the V gene TRBV5-1, with TRBD2 matching over 13 bases. The CDR3 loop spans 17 amino acids. The V gene end was trimmed by 0 bases and the J gene end by 3 bases; junction bases not matched to a gene: 5. Looked up from germline, CDR1 is SGHRS and CDR2 is YFSETQ. The CDR3 reads CASSLATGTSGEETQYF. The CDR3 DNA sequence: TGCGCCAGCAGCTTGGCCACCGGGACTAGCGGGGAAGAGACCCAGTACTTC.

Details on this clone: The identical CDR3 is also encoded by other nucleotide sequences in the sample. The chain recombines TRBV5-4 with TRBJ2-3; D unresolved. V lost 0 bases to trimming and J lost 4 bases, with 3 bases between them. The CDR3 is made up of 12 amino acids. CDR1 SGHNT and CDR2 YYREEE come from the germline V gene (reference sequence). The CDR3 nucleotides read TGTGCCAGCAGCTTGGCCGCAGATACGCAGTATTTT. It is translated as CASSLAADTQYF.

The chain recombines TRBV19 with TRBJ1-5; 10 positions match TRBD1. The ends lost 6 bases at V and 6 bases at J; junction bases unmatched: 8. The V gene's germline CDR1 is LNHDA and CDR2 SQIVND (reference sequence). This CDR3 region has 15 residues. CDR3: CASRTDDRGLQPQHF. The CDR3 nucleotides are TGTGCCAGTAGGACGGATGACAGGGGGCTTCAGCCCCAGCATTTT.

This chain links TRBV29-1 with TRBJ2-7, with 8 nucleotides matching TRBD1. Germline CDR1 reads SQVTM; CDR2 reads ANQGSEA. J lost 2 bases, V lost 1 base, and 4 bases had no gene match. This CDR3 region has 14 residues. The DNA for the CDR3 is TGCAGCGTTGAAGCGGAACAGGGGGCCTACGAGCAGTACTTC. It is translated as CSVEAEQGAYEQYF.

The chain uses TRBV11-1 and TRBJ2-3; 9 bases agree with TRBD1. After removal of 10 bases from V and 6 bases from J, the junction contained 11 bases not matched to a gene. The CDR3 extends over 14 amino acids. CDR1 SGHAT and CDR2 FQDESV come from the germline V gene (reference sequence). The CDR3 DNA sequence: TGTGCCACCCAGGGGGGACAGGGAAGTGATACGCAGTATTTT. Its translation: CATQGGQGSDTQYF.

This chain uses TRBV7-2 with TRBJ2-7, with a weak D call TRBD2 (6 bases). The CDR3 is 16 amino acids. V lost 0 bases to trimming and J lost 6 bases, with 18 bases between them. The germline V gene has CDR1 SGHTA and CDR2 FQGNSA. DNA of the CDR3: TGTGCCAGCAGCTTAGCGCGGACCGCGGTGGGAGGCGAGCAGTACTTC. Translated: CASSLARTAVGGEQYF.

This clone showed up just once. The genes are TRBV2 and TRBJ1-4, with TRBD1 identical over 7 bases. Germline V CDR1 and CDR2: SNHLY, FYNNEI. The trim removed 6 bases at V and 7 bases at J, leaving 2 bases unmatched. The CDR3 runs to 12 residues. The CDR3 spells CASRRQGEKLFF. In DNA, the CDR3 is TGTGCCAGCAGGAGACAGGGTGAAAAACTGTTTTTT.

This clone was counted between two and nine times. The chain is built from TRBV11-2 and TRBJ1-2, with D perhaps TRBD1 (6 bases). The CDR3 extends over 14 amino acids. Trimming stripped 0 bases from V and 4 bases from J, with 9 bases between. Germline lookup yields CDR1 SGHAT and CDR2 FQNNGV. The CDR3 nucleotides are TGTGCCAGCAGCTTAGATCCGGACAGCTATGGCTACACCTTC. This gives the protein CASSLDPDSYGYTF.

The V call is TRBV5-1, the J call TRBJ1-5, with unresolved D. V was pared by 4 bases and J by 0 bases, with 8 bases between. This CDR3 has 14 amino acids. Germline V gene lookup returns CDR1 SGHRS and CDR2 YFSETQ. CDR3 DNA sequence: TGCGCCAGCAGCCCCGGGGATAGCAATCAGCCCCAGCATTTT. Translating it yields CASSPGDSNQPQHF.

The chain links TRBV5-1 to TRBJ2-7; 7 positions match TRBD1. The CDR3 spans 15 residues. V shed 5 bases, J shed 3 bases, and the junction held 11 bases outside the gene matches. Germline lookup yields CDR1 SGHRS and CDR2 YFSETQ. As DNA, the CDR3 is TGCGCCAGCAGTCAACTACAGGGGAACTTCTACGAGCAGTACTTC. Its translation is CASSQLQGNFYEQYF.

This chain links TRBV7-9 with TRBJ2-7; TRBD1 matches 7 bases. CDR1 and CDR2 (germline): SEHNR, FQNEAQ (reference sequence). CDR3 length: 12 residues. Germline trimming cut 5 bases from V and 5 bases from J; bases unmatched to any gene: 3. The CDR3 bases are TGTGCCAGCAGCAGGACAGGAGACGAGCAGTACTTC. It specifies CASSRTGDEQYF.

In its sample, this clone was seen once. The chain is built from TRBV2 and TRBJ2-7, with TRBD1 matching over 7 bases. The CDR3 runs 12 residues. In germline, CDR1 is SNHLY, CDR2 FYNNEI. V dropped 7 bases and J dropped 4; count of bases not matched to a gene: 4. DNA of the CDR3: TGTGCCAGCAATAAGGGGGCGTACGAGCAGTACTTC. Translation gives CASNKGAYEQYF.